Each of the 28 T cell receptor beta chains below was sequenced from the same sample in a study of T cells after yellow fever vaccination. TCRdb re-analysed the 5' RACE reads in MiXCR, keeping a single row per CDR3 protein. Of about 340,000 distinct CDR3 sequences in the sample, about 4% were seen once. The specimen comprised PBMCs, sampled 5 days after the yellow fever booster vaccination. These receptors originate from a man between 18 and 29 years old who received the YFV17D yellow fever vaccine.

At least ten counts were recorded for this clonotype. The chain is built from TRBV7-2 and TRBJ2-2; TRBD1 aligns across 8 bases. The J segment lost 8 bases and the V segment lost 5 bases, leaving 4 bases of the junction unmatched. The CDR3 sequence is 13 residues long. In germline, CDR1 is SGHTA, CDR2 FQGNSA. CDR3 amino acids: CASSDDRGGELFF. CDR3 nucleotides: TGTGCCAGCAGCGACGACAGGGGAGGGGAGCTGTTTTTT.

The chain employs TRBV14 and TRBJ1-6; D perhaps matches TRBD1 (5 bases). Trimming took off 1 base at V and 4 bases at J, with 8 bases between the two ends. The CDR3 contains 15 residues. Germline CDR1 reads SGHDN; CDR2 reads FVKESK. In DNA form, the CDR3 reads TGTGCCAGCAGCCAAGCGGGGCTTTATAATTCACCCCTCCACTTT. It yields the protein CASSQAGLYNSPLHF. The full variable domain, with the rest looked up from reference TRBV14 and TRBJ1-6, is EAGVTQFPSHSVIEKGQTVTLRCDPISGHDNLYWYRRVMGKEIKFLLHFVKESKQDESGMPNNRFLAERTGGTYSTLKVQPAELEDSGVYFCASSQAGLYNSPLHFGNGTRLTVT.

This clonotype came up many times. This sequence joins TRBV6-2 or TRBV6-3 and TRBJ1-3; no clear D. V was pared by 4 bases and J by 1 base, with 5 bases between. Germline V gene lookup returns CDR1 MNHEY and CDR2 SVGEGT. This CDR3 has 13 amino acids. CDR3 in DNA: TGTGCCAGCAGTTTCGGTTCTGGAAACACCATATATTTT. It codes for CASSFGSGNTIYF.

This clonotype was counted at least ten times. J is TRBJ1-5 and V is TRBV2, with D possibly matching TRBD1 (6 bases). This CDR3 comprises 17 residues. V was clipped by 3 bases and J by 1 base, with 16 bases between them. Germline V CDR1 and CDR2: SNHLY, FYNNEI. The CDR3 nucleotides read TGTGCCAGCAGTGACCTCTTGGACAGCGTCAGCAATCAGCCCCAGCATTTT. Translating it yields CASSDLLDSVSNQPQHF. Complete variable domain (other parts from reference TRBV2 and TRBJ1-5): EPEVTQTPSHQVTQMGQEVILRCVPISNHLYFYWYRQILGQKVEFLVSFYNNEISEKSEIFDDQFSVERPDGSNFTLKIRSTKLEDSAMYFCASSDLLDSVSNQPQHFGDGTRLSIL.

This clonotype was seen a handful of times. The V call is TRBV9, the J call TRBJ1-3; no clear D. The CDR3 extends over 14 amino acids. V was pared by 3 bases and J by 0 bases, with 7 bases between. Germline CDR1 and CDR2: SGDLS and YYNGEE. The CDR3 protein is CASSATSSGNTIYF. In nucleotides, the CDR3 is TGTGCCAGCAGCGCCACAAGCTCTGGAAACACCATATATTTT. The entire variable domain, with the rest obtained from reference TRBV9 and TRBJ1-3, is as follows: DSGVTQTPKHLITATGQRVTLRCSPRSGDLSVYWYQQSLDQGLQFLIQYYNGEERAKGNILERFSAQQFPDLHSELNLSSLELGDSALYFCASSATSSGNTIYFGEGSWLTVV.

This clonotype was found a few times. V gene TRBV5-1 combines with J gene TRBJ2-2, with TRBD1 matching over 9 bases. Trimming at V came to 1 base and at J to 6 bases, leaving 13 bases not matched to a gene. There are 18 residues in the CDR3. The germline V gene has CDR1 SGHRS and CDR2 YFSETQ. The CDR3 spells CASSLRPGTGYNAGELFF. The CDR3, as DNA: TGCGCCAGCAGCTTGAGGCCTGGGACAGGGTATAATGCCGGGGAGCTGTTTTTT.

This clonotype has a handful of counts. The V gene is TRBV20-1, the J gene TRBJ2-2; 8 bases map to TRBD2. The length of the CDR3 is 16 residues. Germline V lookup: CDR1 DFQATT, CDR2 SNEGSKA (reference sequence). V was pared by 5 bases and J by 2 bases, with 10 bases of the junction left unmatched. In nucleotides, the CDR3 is TGCAGTGCTCCAATAGTAGCGGGGTTTAACACCGGGGAGCTGTTTTTT. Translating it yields CSAPIVAGFNTGELFF.

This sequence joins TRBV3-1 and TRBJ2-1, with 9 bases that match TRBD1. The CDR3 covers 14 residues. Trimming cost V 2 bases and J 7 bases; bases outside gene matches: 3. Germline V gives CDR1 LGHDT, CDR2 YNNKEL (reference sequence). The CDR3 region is CASSQTGGGNEQFF. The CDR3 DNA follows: TGTGCCAGCAGCCAAACAGGGGGCGGGAATGAGCAGTTCTTC.

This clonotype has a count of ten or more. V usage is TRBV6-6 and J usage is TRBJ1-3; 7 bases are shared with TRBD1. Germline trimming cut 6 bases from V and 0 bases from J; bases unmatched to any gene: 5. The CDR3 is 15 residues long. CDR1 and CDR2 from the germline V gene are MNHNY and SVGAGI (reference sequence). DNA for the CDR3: TGTGCCAGCAGCCGCGGACAGGTCTCTGGAAACACCATATATTTT. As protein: CASSRGQVSGNTIYF.

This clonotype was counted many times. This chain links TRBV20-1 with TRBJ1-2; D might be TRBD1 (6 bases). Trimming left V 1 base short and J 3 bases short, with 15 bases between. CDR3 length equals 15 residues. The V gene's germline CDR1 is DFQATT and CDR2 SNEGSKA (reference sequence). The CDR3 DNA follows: TGCAGTGCTAGAGGGTTGGGGGCCATGGACTATGGCTACACCTTC. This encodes CSARGLGAMDYGYTF.

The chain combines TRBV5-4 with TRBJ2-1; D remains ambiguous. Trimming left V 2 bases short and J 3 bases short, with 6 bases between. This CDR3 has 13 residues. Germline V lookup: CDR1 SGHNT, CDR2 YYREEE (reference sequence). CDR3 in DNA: TGTGCCAGCAGCTTCGGTCACTACAATGAGCAGTTCTTC. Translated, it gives CASSFGHYNEQFF.

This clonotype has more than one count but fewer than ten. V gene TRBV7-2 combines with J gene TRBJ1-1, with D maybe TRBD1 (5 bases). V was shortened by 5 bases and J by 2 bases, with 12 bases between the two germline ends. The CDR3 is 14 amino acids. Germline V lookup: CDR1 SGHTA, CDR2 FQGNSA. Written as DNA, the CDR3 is TGTGCCAGCAGCCGAGGGGTCGTAAACACTGAAGCTTTCTTT. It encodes CASSRGVVNTEAFF. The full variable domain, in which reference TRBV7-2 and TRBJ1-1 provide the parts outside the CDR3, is GAGVSQSPSNKVTEKGKDVELRCDPISGHTALYWYRQSLGQGLEFLIYFQGNSAPDKSGLPSDRFSAERTGGSVSTLTIQRTQQEDSAVYLCASSRGVVNTEAFFGQGTRLTVV.

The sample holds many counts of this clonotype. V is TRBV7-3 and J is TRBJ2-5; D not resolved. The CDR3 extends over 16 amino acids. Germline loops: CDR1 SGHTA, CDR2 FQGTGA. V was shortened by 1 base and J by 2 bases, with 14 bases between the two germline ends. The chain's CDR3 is CASSLMASLSQETQYF. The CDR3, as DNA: TGTGCCAGCAGCTTAATGGCTTCCCTGTCGCAAGAGACCCAGTACTTC.

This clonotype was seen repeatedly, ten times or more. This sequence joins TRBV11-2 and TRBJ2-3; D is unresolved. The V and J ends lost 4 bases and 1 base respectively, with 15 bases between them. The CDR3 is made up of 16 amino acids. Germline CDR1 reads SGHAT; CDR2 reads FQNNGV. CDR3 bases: TGTGCCAGCAGCTCCCCGTCCAAGGGTCGCACAGATACGCAGTATTTT. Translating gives CASSSPSKGRTDTQYF.

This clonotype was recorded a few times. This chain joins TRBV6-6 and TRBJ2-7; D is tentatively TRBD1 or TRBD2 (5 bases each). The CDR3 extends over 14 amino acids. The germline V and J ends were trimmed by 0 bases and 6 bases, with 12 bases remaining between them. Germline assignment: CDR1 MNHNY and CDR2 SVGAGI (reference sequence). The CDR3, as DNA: TGTGCCAGCAGTTACTCGGGACGAGTCGGCGAGCAGTACGTC. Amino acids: CASSYSGRVGEQYV.

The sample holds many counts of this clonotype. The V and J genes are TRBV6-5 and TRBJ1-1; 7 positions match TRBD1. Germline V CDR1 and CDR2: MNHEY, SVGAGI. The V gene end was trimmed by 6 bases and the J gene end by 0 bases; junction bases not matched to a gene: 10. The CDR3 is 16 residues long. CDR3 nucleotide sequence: TGTGCCAGCAGCCAGGGCCCGGGACAGATGAACACTGAAGCTTTCTTT. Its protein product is CASSQGPGQMNTEAFF.

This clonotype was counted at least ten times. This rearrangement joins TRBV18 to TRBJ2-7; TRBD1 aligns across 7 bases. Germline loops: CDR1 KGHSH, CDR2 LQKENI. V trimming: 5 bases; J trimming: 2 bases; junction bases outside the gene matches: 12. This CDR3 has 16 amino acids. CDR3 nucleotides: TGTGCCAGCTCAGCATCCGACAGGGCGAGCGCCTACGAGCAGTACTTC. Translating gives CASSASDRASAYEQYF.

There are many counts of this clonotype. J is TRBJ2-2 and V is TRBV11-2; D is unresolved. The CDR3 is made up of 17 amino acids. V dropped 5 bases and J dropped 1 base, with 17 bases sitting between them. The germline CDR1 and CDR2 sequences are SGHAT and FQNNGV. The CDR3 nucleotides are TGTGCCAGCAGCCCCACCTTGGTCGGGTGGAACACCGGGGAGCTGTTTTTT. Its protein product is CASSPTLVGWNTGELFF.

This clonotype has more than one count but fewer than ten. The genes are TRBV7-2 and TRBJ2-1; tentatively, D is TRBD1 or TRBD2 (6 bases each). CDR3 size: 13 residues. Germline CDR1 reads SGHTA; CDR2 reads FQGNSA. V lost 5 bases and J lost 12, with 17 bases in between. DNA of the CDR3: TGTGCCAGCAGCCCTCGGAGGGGACACGGGCAGTTCTTC. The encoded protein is CASSPRRGHGQFF.

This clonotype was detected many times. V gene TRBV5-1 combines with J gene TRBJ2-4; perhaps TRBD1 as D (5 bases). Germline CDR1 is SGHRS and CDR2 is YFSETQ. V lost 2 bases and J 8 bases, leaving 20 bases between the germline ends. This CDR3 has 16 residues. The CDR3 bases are TGCGCCAGCAGCTTTTTGCAGGGCCCTTCGAGTCACATTCAGTACTTC. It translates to CASSFLQGPSSHIQYF.

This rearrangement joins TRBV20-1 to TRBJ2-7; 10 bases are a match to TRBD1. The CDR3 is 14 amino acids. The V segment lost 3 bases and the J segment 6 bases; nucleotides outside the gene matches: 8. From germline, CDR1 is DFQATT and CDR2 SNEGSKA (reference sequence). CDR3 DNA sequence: TGCAGTGCTAGTCTCGGGACAGGGGTTACCGAGCAGTACTTC. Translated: CSASLGTGVTEQYF.

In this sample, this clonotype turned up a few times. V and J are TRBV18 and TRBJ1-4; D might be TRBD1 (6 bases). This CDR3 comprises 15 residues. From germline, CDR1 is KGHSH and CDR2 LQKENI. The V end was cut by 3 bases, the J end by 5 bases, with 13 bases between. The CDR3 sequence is CASSPNRAQNEKLFF. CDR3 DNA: TGTGCCAGCTCACCCAACAGGGCCCAAAATGAAAAACTGTTTTTT.

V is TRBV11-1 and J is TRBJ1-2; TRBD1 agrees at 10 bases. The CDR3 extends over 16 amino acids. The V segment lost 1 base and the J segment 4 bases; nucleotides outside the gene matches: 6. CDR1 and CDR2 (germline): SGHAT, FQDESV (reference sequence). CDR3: CASSLGAGTGAYGYTF. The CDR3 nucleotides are TGTGCCAGCAGCTTAGGCGCCGGGACAGGGGCCTATGGCTACACCTTC.

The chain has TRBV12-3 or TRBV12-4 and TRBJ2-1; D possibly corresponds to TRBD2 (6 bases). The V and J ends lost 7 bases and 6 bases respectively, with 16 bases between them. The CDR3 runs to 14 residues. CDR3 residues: CASTGTPEGNEQFF. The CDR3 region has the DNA TGTGCCAGCACGGGGACTCCCGAAGGCAATGAGCAGTTCTTC.

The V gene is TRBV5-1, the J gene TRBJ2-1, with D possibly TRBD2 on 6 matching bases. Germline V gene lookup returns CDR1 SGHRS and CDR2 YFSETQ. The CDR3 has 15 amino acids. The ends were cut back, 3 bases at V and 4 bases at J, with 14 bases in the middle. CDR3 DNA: TGCGCCAGCAGCTCAGATCGGAGCGGGTACAATGAGCAGTTCTTC. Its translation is CASSSDRSGYNEQFF.

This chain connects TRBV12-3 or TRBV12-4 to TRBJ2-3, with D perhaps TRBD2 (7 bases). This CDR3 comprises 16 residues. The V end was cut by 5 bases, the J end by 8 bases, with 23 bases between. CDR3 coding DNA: TGTGCCAGCAGTCCGGGGGGAGGGGGGGGACGGGCTACGCAGTATTTT. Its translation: CASSPGGGGGRATQYF.

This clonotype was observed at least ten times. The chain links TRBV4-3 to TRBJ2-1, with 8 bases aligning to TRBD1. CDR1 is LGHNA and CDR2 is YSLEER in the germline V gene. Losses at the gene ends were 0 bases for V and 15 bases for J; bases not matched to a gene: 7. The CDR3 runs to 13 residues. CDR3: CASSQEYQGAAFF. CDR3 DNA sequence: TGCGCCAGCAGCCAAGAATACCAGGGGGCGGCGTTCTTC.

The CDR3 nucleotides read TGTGCCAGCAGCAAGGATTGGACAGGGCGTTCCTCCTACGAGCAGTACGTC. Protein product: CASSKDWTGRSSYEQYV. The chain recombines TRBV21-1 with TRBJ2-7; the D call TRBD1 from the table was never checked on the DNA. TRBV21-1 is a recognized pseudogene. The CDR3 has 17 residues.